The 18 T cell receptor beta chains below were found in one sample sequenced in a study of response to subunit inactivated influenza vaccine. TCRdb analysed the RT-PCR reads with MiXCR anew, one entry per CDR3 protein. The sample carries more than 400,000 distinct CDR3 sequences, approximately 11% recorded once. Source: PBMCs from blood, taken more than 35 days after vaccination. These receptors all stem from a man between 50 and 59 years old who received an inactivated influenza vaccine.

The rearrangement uses TRBV6-1 and TRBJ2-3; D gene ambiguous. The CDR3 runs to 15 residues. V was shortened by 0 bases and J by 4 bases, with 11 bases between the two germline ends. Per the germline V gene, CDR1 is MNHNS and CDR2 is SASEGT. The CDR3 here is CASSEALRWPDTQYF. The CDR3 DNA is TGTGCCAGCAGTGAAGCTCTTCGTTGGCCAGATACGCAGTATTTT.

This clonotype was recorded at least ten times. The gene calls are TRBV12-3 or TRBV12-4 and TRBJ2-7; D is perhaps TRBD2 (5 bases). The CDR3 length is 13 residues. V was cut by 5 bases and J by 2 bases, with 10 bases left in between. CDR3 in DNA: TGTGCCAGCAGTCCCGGCGGGCCCTACGAGCAGTACTTC. It is translated as CASSPGGPYEQYF.

This clonotype was seen repeatedly, ten times or more. J is TRBJ2-1 and V is TRBV20-1; 9 bases map to TRBD2. The CDR3 totals 15 residues. Germline lookup yields CDR1 DFQATT and CDR2 SNEGSKA (reference sequence). Trimming at V came to 0 bases and at J to 6 bases, leaving 6 bases not matched to a gene. This chain's CDR3 is CSARDGGRAFNEQFF. CDR3 in DNA: TGCAGTGCTAGAGACGGCGGGAGGGCCTTCAATGAGCAGTTCTTC.

This clonotype has just a few counts. This chain uses TRBV7-9 with TRBJ1-2, with TRBD1 as a possible D gene (5 bases). This CDR3 is built from 15 residues. Germline CDR1 and CDR2: SEHNR and FQNEAQ (reference sequence). The V end was cut by 0 bases, the J end by 4 bases, with 12 bases between. The CDR3 DNA follows: TGTGCCAGCAGCTTAGCAGGGGACTCAATCTATGGCTACACCTTC. Its protein is CASSLAGDSIYGYTF.

This clonotype was observed at least ten times. V and J are TRBV7-2 and TRBJ2-7; the match to TRBD2 covers 7 bases. The J segment lost 0 bases and the V segment lost 1 base, leaving 0 bases of the junction unmatched. The CDR3 is 14 residues long. Germline CDR1 SGHTA, CDR2 FQGNSA. The DNA for the CDR3 is TGTGCCAGCAGCTTAGAGCGGGGCTCCTACGAGCAGTACTTC. Translating gives CASSLERGSYEQYF.

The V and J genes are TRBV5-5 and TRBJ2-5, with D hard to call. The length of the CDR3 is 13 residues. Germline CDR1 is SGHKS and CDR2 is YYEKEE (reference sequence). The V and J ends lost 1 base and 3 bases respectively, with 7 bases between them. CDR3 sequence reads: CASSLPGKETQYF. In DNA, the CDR3 is TGTGCCAGCAGCTTGCCTGGGAAAGAGACCCAGTACTTC.

The chain is built from TRBV4-2 and TRBJ2-1, with D perhaps TRBD2 (6 bases). Germline lookup yields CDR1 LGHNA and CDR2 YNFKEQ. Trimming stripped 4 bases from V and 4 bases from J, with 11 bases between. This CDR3 spans 14 amino acids. The CDR3 sequence: CASSPTSPYNEQFF. As DNA, the CDR3 is TGTGCCAGCAGCCCGACTAGTCCGTACAATGAGCAGTTCTTC.

This clonotype was picked up many times. The chain carries TRBV20-1 and TRBJ2-3; 13 bases line up with TRBD2. V lost 5 bases and J lost 1; bases outside the gene matches: 6. CDR1 and CDR2 (germline): DFQATT, SNEGSKA (reference sequence). The CDR3 length is 16 residues. CDR3 DNA sequence: TGCAGTGCTGGAACTAGCGGGAGGGGGGGCACAGATACGCAGTATTTT. Encoded protein: CSAGTSGRGGTDTQYF.

This clonotype has just a few counts. This sequence joins TRBV7-2 and TRBJ2-7; the D is unclear. V shed 5 bases and J shed 2 bases, with 16 bases lying between them. The germline V gene encodes CDR1 SGHTA and CDR2 FQGNSA. This CDR3 region has 15 residues. CDR3 coding DNA: TGTGCCAGCAGCCCACCCGGAGCCTTCCCCTACGAGCAGTACTTC. It specifies CASSPPGAFPYEQYF.

V and J are TRBV4-3 and TRBJ2-1; D perhaps matches TRBD1 (6 bases). Germline lookup yields CDR1 LGHNA and CDR2 YSLEER. V gave up 0 bases and J gave up 4 bases, with 10 bases separating them. The CDR3 consists of 15 residues. CDR3 protein: CASSQEAGAYNEQFF. The CDR3 bases are TGCGCCAGCAGCCAAGAGGCAGGGGCATACAATGAGCAGTTCTTC.

This clonotype was detected ten times or more. V is TRBV20-1 and J is TRBJ2-7; D possibly corresponds to TRBD2 (5 bases). CDR3 length: 13 residues. CDR1 is DFQATT, CDR2 SNEGSKA, per germline (reference sequence). With 6 bases removed from V and 2 bases from J, the gap between germline ends came to 14 bases. Here the CDR3 DNA reads TGCAGTGCAAAAAGAGCGGCTACCTACGAGCAGTACTTC. Amino acid sequence: CSAKRAATYEQYF.

This clonotype was detected ten times or more. The rearrangement links TRBV29-1 to TRBJ2-5; 9 bases line up with TRBD1. Germline CDR1 and CDR2: SQVTM and ANQGSEA. CDR3 size: 15 residues. Unmatched junction bases numbered 11, after V lost 6 bases and J lost 3 bases. Written as DNA, the CDR3 is TGCAGCGTCGCGAGGGGGACAGGGCTCGAAGAGACCCAGTACTTC. Encoded protein: CSVARGTGLEETQYF.

This clonotype occurred a few times. This sequence joins TRBV29-1 and TRBJ1-5; D is uncertain. The CDR3 extends over 14 amino acids. Germline CDR1 is SQVTM and CDR2 is ANQGSEA. V lost 4 bases and J 3 bases, leaving 13 bases between the germline ends. CDR3 residues: CSVVAGTNNQPQHF. CDR3 nucleotide sequence: TGCAGCGTTGTTGCAGGAACCAACAATCAGCCCCAGCATTTT.

This clonotype was observed a few times. The gene calls are TRBV12-3 or TRBV12-4 and TRBJ2-2; tentatively, D is TRBD2 (6 bases). Trimming cost V 3 bases and J 0 bases, with 11 bases left between them. The CDR3 contains 16 residues. Written as DNA, the CDR3 is TGTGCCAGCAGTTTGGTTAGCGGAGCGAACACCGGGGAGCTGTTTTTT. Translated: CASSLVSGANTGELFF.

The chain uses TRBV7-8 and TRBJ2-3; a weak D match, TRBD1 (5 bases). Germline lookup yields CDR1 SGHVS and CDR2 FQNEAQ. The CDR3 has 14 residues. V lost 7 bases to trimming and J lost 2 bases, with 13 bases between them. The DNA for the CDR3 is TGTGCCAGCAAGTATGGGGCGACCACAGATACGCAGTATTTT. This translates into CASKYGATTDTQYF.

The sample holds many counts of this clonotype. The J gene is TRBJ1-2, the V gene TRBV6-2 or TRBV6-3; D may be TRBD1 (5 bases). Germline CDR1 is MNHEY and CDR2 is SVGEGT. Between the trimmed V and J ends, which lost 3 bases and 4 bases, there was a span of 21 bases. The CDR3 is made up of 17 amino acids. The CDR3 reads CASSYIRGPEEVYGYTF. The DNA of the CDR3 is TGTGCCAGCAGTTATATTAGGGGCCCAGAAGAGGTCTATGGCTACACCTTC.

This chain joins TRBV5-5 and TRBJ2-7; 7 bases fit TRBD2. Germline loops: CDR1 SGHKS, CDR2 YYEKEE (reference sequence). V dropped 1 base and J dropped 2; count of bases not matched to a gene: 6. This CDR3 contains 15 residues. As DNA, the CDR3 is TGTGCCAGCAGCTTGAGGGCGGGAGCGACCTACGAGCAGTACTTC. This gives the protein CASSLRAGATYEQYF.

This clonotype was found a few times. The V call is TRBV5-1, the J call TRBJ2-3; D is unresolved. The CDR3 sequence is 12 residues long. Trimming cost V 4 bases and J 6 bases, with 9 bases left between them. CDR1 and CDR2 from the germline V gene are SGHRS and YFSETQ. The CDR3 bases are TGCGCCAGCAGCCGACCCGGGGATACGCAGTATTTT. Its translation: CASSRPGDTQYF. Full variable domain (remainder filled in from reference TRBV5-1 and TRBJ2-3): KAGVTQTPRYLIKTRGQQVTLSCSPISGHRSVSWYQQTPGQGLQFLFEYFSETQRNKGNFPGRFSGRQFSNSRSEMNVSTLELGDSALYLCASSRPGDTQYFGPGTRLTVL.